The 10 T cell receptor beta chains reported below all come from one sample, sequenced in a study of cytomegalovirus exposure and HLA in healthy donors. Researchers ran the PCR with 60 Vbeta and 13 Jbeta primers. Produced via immunoSEQ multiplex PCR; TCRdb's table is partial and in-frame only. The sample includes about 110,000 clones, roughly 74% seen only once; the top ten take roughly 2.5%. Sequenced: PBMCs. Receptors were obtained from a man aged 35 to 55 in good health and CMV-seronegative.

This chain joins TRBV18 and TRBJ1-1; 10 positions match TRBD1. V dropped 3 bases and J dropped 1; count of bases not matched to a gene: 2. Germline CDR1 is KGHSH and CDR2 is LQKENI. This CDR3 is 15 amino acids long. As DNA, the CDR3 is TGTGCCAGCTCACCCTGGGACAGGGGGAACACTGAAGCTTTCTTT. Encoded protein: CASSPWDRGNTEAFF.

This chain joins TRBV7-9 and TRBJ2-3; TRBD2 is a possible D gene (6 bases). The V gene's germline CDR1 is SEHNR and CDR2 FQNEAQ (reference sequence). V lost 5 bases, J lost 10 bases, and 16 bases lay in between. This CDR3 region has 13 residues. The CDR3 reads CASSAAGGVAQYF. CDR3 in DNA: TGTGCCAGCAGCGCAGCCGGCGGGGTCGCGCAGTATTTT.

V gene TRBV9 combines with J gene TRBJ1-5; D possibly corresponds to TRBD1 (5 bases). This CDR3 spans 13 amino acids. CDR1 is SGDLS, CDR2 YYNGEE, per germline. The germline V and J ends were trimmed by 0 bases and 9 bases, with 10 bases remaining between them. CDR3 in amino acids: CASSVGGDRPQHF. The CDR3 DNA sequence: TGTGCCAGCAGCGTAGGGGGGGATCGGCCCCAGCATTTT.

This sequence joins TRBV6-1 and TRBJ1-2, with D possibly being TRBD1 (5 bases). The CDR3 is 17 residues long. V was trimmed by 1 base and J by 4 bases, leaving 19 bases between them. Germline-derived CDR1 and CDR2 are MNHNS and SASEGT. CDR3 region: CASSEGATMTEIYGYTF. In nucleotides, the CDR3 is TGTGCCAGCAGTGAAGGGGCGACGATGACAGAAATCTATGGCTACACCTTC.

J is TRBJ1-3 and V is TRBV19; D not resolved. This CDR3 contains 13 residues. Trimming removed 6 bases from V and 1 base from J, with 7 bases in between. Germline V gene lookup returns CDR1 LNHDA and CDR2 SQIVND (reference sequence). The CDR3 nucleotides are TGTGCCAGTAGCTCCGCGTCTGGAAACACCATATATTTT. Its translation: CASSSASGNTIYF.

The V and J genes are TRBV4-1 and TRBJ1-4; TRBD1 matches 9 bases. This CDR3 comprises 16 residues. V was pared by 5 bases and J by 5 bases, with 9 bases of the junction left unmatched. Germline assignment: CDR1 MGHRA and CDR2 YSYEKL. The CDR3 nucleotides read TGCGCCAGCAGCGGACATTCCGGGACAGGGAATGAAAAACTGTTTTTT. Residues: CASSGHSGTGNEKLFF.

The J gene is TRBJ1-4, the V gene TRBV7-2; the match to TRBD1 covers 7 bases. Germline V lookup: CDR1 SGHTA, CDR2 FQGNSA. V lost 0 bases, J lost 4 bases, and 2 bases stayed unmatched. The CDR3 consists of 15 residues. The CDR3 bases are TGTGCCAGCAGCTTAGCGGGACAGATTAATGAAAAACTGTTTTTT. As protein: CASSLAGQINEKLFF.

J is TRBJ2-2 and V is TRBV5-6; D is unresolved. This CDR3 spans 15 amino acids. Trimming removed 1 base at V and 4 bases at J, with 11 bases between. Per the germline V gene, CDR1 is SGHDT and CDR2 is YYEEEE. Here the CDR3 reads CASSLLSSFTGELFF. In nucleotides, the CDR3 is TGTGCCAGCAGCTTGTTAAGCTCTTTCACCGGGGAGCTGTTTTTT.

About this clone: At one end the junction does not follow the germline gene, possibly because of a read error. This chain links TRBV25-1 with TRBJ1-3, with D tentatively TRBD1 (6 bases). CDR1 and CDR2 (germline): MGHDK, SYGVNS. This CDR3 has 14 amino acids. CDR3 amino acids: CASSATGSGNAIYF. CDR3 DNA: TGTGCCAGCAGTGCGACAGGCTCTGGAAACGCCATATATTTT.

The chain uses TRBV11-1 and TRBJ2-7; D is possibly TRBD2 (6 bases). In germline, CDR1 is SGHAT, CDR2 FQDESV (reference sequence). The CDR3 runs 15 residues. Trimming removed 1 base from V and 5 bases from J, with 15 bases in between. CDR3 coding DNA: TGTGCCAGCAGCTTAGATCGGGGGTCGGCCCACGAGCAGTACTTC. It specifies CASSLDRGSAHEQYF.